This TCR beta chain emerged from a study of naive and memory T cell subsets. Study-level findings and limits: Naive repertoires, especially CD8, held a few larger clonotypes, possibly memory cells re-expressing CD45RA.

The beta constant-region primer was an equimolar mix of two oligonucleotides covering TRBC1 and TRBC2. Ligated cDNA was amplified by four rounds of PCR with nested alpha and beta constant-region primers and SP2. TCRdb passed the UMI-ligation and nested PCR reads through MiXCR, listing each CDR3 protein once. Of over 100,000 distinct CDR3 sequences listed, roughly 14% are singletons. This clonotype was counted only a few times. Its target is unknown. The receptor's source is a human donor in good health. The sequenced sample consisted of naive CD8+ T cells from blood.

The CDR3 coding sequence is TGTGCCACCAGCAGAGATACCCAGCTAGATACGCAGTATTTT. Its protein product is CATSRDTQLDTQYF. J is TRBJ2-3 and V is TRBV15; D is ambiguous. The germline gives CDR1 LNHNV, CDR2 YYDKDF (reference sequence). The V gene lost 0 bases and the J gene lost 5 bases, with 9 bases spanning the gap. The CDR3 totals 14 residues.